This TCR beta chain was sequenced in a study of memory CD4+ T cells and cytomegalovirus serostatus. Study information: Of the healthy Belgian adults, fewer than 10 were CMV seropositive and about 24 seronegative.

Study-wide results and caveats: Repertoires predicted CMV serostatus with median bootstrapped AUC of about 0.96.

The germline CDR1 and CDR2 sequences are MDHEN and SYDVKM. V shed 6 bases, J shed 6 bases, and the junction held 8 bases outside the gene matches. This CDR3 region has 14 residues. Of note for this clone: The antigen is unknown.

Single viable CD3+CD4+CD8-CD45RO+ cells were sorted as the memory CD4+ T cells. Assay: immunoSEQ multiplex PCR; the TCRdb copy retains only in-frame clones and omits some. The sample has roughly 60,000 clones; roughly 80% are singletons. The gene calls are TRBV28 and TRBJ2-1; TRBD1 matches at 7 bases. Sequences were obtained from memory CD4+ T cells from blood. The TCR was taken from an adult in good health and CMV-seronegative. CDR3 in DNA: TGTGCCAGCAGATCACCGGGACAGTTCAATGAGCAGTTCTTC. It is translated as CASRSPGQFNEQFF. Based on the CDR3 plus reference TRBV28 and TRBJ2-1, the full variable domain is DVKVTQSSRYLVKRTGEKVFLECVQDMDHENMFWYRQDPGLGLRLIYFSYDVKMKEKGDIPEGYSVSREKKERFSLILESASTNQTSMYLCASRSPGQFNEQFFGPGTRLTVL.